Listed below are T cell receptor beta chains from one sample, sequenced in a study of OX40 agonist ivuxolimab in advanced cancers. Generated by immunoSEQ multiplex PCR, the TCRdb table keeps only in-frame clones and is missing some. Of 40,000 to 65,000 clones detected, roughly 90% appear once; the ten largest clones hold roughly 1.5%. Material: CD4+ or CD8+ T cells sorted from blood, obtained in a trial of the OX40 agonist ivuxolimab. Source of these receptors: an adult with an advanced solid tumor such as melanoma, head and neck, liver or kidney cancer. CDR3s include the opening cysteine and the closing phenylalanine or tryptophan.

TRBJ1-5 | TRBV6-5 | CASSYAWNSNQPQHF
TRBJ2-1 | TRBV7-8 | CASSPKREGLYNEQFF
TRBJ2-2 | TRBV11-2 | CASSLDVGELFF
TRBJ2-2 | TRBV29-1 | CSVTENTGELFF
TRBJ1-3 | TRBV10-3 | CAIRMGEGNGNTIYF
TRBJ2-1 | TRBV13 | CASSSQGGDEQFF
TRBJ2-3 | TRBV28 | CASNKTPANTQYF
TRBJ1-2 | TRBV28 | CASSFRRGLGYTF
TRBJ1-2 | TRBV6-5 | CASSYDTGGGYTF
TRBJ2-7 | TRBV10-3 | CAISEPPGEQYF
TRBJ2-1 | TRBV18 | CASSQGSSYNEQFF
TRBJ2-2 | TRBV11-3 | CASSFSQGSTGELFF
TRBJ1-1 | TRBV5-4 | CASSPVQQNTEAFF
TRBJ2-7 | TRBV2 | CASSLRRTANYEQYF
TRBJ2-2 | TRBV5-1 | CASNRGNTGELFF
TRBJ1-2 | TRBV28 | CASSPAGGYGYTF
TRBJ1-3 | TRBV5-8 | CASSFSASSGNTIYF
TRBJ2-2 | TRBV5-6 | CASSNLLVAGITGELFF
TRBJ1-1 | TRBV6-1 | CSSTPGQAQNTEAFF
TRBJ1-1 | TRBV5-4 | CASSPRRAGGNTEAFF
TRBJ2-7 | TRBV6-5 | CASRRQGLRTYEQYF
TRBJ2-2 | TRBV29-1 | CSVEGFGGQTRNTGELFF
TRBJ1-3 | TRBV7-8 | CASSLSLLENTIYF
TRBJ2-1 | TRBV9 | CASSVGQPAGNEQFF
TRBJ1-1 | TRBV18 | CASSPEAGGRTEAFF
TRBJ1-5 | TRBV2 | CASSRRKGSNQPQHF
TRBJ2-5 | TRBV4-2 | CASSQEWGPETQYF
TRBJ2-5 | TRBV4-1 | CASSQEPQETQYF
TRBJ2-2 | TRBV15 | CATRGRTGELFF
TRBJ2-5 | TRBV21-1 | CASSKLDGGGKTQYF
TRBJ1-2 | TRBV7-8 | CASSRWAQGGNYGYTF
TRBJ1-3 | TRBV6-5 | CASSYSSGSGGNTIYF
. | TRBV7-3 | CANLPPGTSGRNSYEQYF
TRBJ2-3 | TRBV5-1 | CASSLGADTQYF
TRBJ2-7 | TRBV14 | CASSQTQLQYF
TRBJ2-1 | TRBV29-1 | CSVEDPVSYNEQFF
TRBJ1-2 | TRBV5-4 | CASSLGSANYGYTF
TRBJ1-5 | TRBV23-1 | CASSPPGTGDRQPQHF
TRBJ2-7 | TRBV19 | CASSIVDGEQYF
TRBJ2-7 | TRBV19 | CASQSTRGPYEQYF